Described below is a single T cell receptor beta chain sequence and its context. Its antigen is as yet unknown. Each CDR3 protein is one row after TCRdb ran MiXCR on the reads. The sample holds a few hundred thousand distinct CDR3 sequences, around a tenth seen once. The data were taken from a study of T cell repertoires in cytomegalovirus infection. Study outcomes and limitations: HLA-C-restricted CMV-specific TCR beta clonotypes were dominant in the ex vivo response.

The CDR3 has 14 residues. Trimming at V came to 3 bases and at J to 3 bases, leaving 5 bases not matched to a gene. CDR1 is DFQATT, CDR2 SNEGSKA, per germline (reference sequence). This clonotype originated in a human donor in good health (CMV status not recorded). Some clones in this sample may be carry-over from other donors' samples. Sequenced: PBMCs. V usage is TRBV20-1 and J usage is TRBJ2-3; 8 bases map to TRBD2. The chain's CDR3 is CSASQSGRTDTQYF. The CDR3 bases are TGCAGTGCTAGCCAAAGCGGGAGAACAGATACGCAGTATTTT.